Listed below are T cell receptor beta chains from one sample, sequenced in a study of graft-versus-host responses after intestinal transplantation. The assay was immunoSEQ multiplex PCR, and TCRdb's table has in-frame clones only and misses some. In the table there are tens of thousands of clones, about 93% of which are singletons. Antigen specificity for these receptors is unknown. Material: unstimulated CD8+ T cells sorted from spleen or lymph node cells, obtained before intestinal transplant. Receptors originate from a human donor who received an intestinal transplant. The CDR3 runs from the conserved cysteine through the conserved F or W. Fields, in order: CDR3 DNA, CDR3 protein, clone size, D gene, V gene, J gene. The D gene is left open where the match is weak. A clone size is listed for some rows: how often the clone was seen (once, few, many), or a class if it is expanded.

cdr3_nt: TGCGCCAGCAGCGAAAGCCCACTCGTGGCTAATGAAAAACTGTTTTTT
cdr3_aa: CASSESPLVANEKLFF
clone_size: NA
d_call: NA
v_call: TRBV4-1
j_call: TRBJ1-4

cdr3_nt: TGCGCCAGCAGCCGAACTCCCGGGACTAGCAATGAGCAGTTCTTC
cdr3_aa: CASSRTPGTSNEQFF
clone_size: NA
d_call: TRBD2
v_call: TRBV4-1
j_call: TRBJ2-1

cdr3_nt: TGTGCCAGCAGCTTTAACGCGGGAGTACTCGAGCAGTACTTC
cdr3_aa: CASSFNAGVLEQYF
clone_size: once
d_call: TRBD2
v_call: TRBV11-2
j_call: TRBJ2-7

cdr3_nt: TGTGCCAGCAGCGTAGGCGTCGGAGGAAGCACAGATACGCAGTATTTT
cdr3_aa: CASSVGVGGSTDTQYF
clone_size: NA
d_call: NA
v_call: TRBV9
j_call: TRBJ2-3

cdr3_nt: TGTGCCAGCTCACTGGGACAGGGGTCCAATGAGCAGTTCTTC
cdr3_aa: CASSLGQGSNEQFF
clone_size: NA
d_call: TRBD1
v_call: TRBV18
j_call: TRBJ2-1

cdr3_nt: TGTGCCTGGACTTCGGCGGGAGGGCCGGAAGAGCAGTACTTC
cdr3_aa: CAWTSAGGPEEQYF
clone_size: once
d_call: TRBD2
v_call: TRBV30
j_call: TRBJ2-7

cdr3_nt: TGTGCCAGCAGCTTGGTCCCTCTCTATGGCTACACCTTC
cdr3_aa: CASSLVPLYGYTF
clone_size: NA
d_call: NA
v_call: TRBV5-4
j_call: TRBJ1-2

cdr3_nt: TGTGCCTGGAGTGATATGAGCAATCAGCCCCAGCATTTT
cdr3_aa: CAWSDMSNQPQHF
clone_size: NA
d_call: NA
v_call: TRBV30
j_call: TRBJ1-5

cdr3_nt: TGTGCCAGCAGCCCCGGGAGGGAGGTTTTGACAGATACGCAGTATTTT
cdr3_aa: CASSPGREVLTDTQYF
clone_size: NA
d_call: TRBD2
v_call: TRBV27
j_call: TRBJ2-3

cdr3_nt: TGTGCCAGCAGCCCACGGGGGACTCGCACAGATACGCAGTATTTT
cdr3_aa: CASSPRGTRTDTQYF
clone_size: NA
d_call: NA
v_call: TRBV13
j_call: TRBJ2-3

cdr3_nt: TGTGCCAGCAGCCCGAGCGGTCTTTCCTACAATGAGCAGTTCTTC
cdr3_aa: CASSPSGLSYNEQFF
clone_size: NA
d_call: NA
v_call: TRBV7-9
j_call: TRBJ2-1

cdr3_nt: TGCGCCAGCAGCCAAGTACAGGGGTCACCCCTCCACTTT
cdr3_aa: CASSQVQGSPLHF
clone_size: NA
d_call: TRBD1
v_call: TRBV4-3
j_call: TRBJ1-6

cdr3_nt: TGTGCCAGCAGCCAAGACAGGGGCGGGCACACTGAAGCTTTCTTT
cdr3_aa: CASSQDRGGHTEAFF
clone_size: NA
d_call: NA
v_call: TRBV14
j_call: TRBJ1-1

cdr3_nt: TGTGCCAGCAGCTTAGTAGGGGGCTCTTACAATGAGCAGTTCTTC
cdr3_aa: CASSLVGGSYNEQFF
clone_size: NA
d_call: TRBD1
v_call: TRBV7-9
j_call: TRBJ2-1

cdr3_nt: TGTGCCAGCAGCGTAAATACAGCAAACACCATATATTTT
cdr3_aa: CASSVNTANTIYF
clone_size: NA
d_call: NA
v_call: TRBV9
j_call: TRBJ1-3

cdr3_nt: TGTGCCAGCAGCCAAGTGGCCTACAGCGGGGGCTCCTACGAGCAGTACTTC
cdr3_aa: CASSQVAYSGGSYEQYF
clone_size: NA
d_call: TRBD2
v_call: TRBV14
j_call: TRBJ2-7

cdr3_nt: TGTGCCAGCAGTTACTCGCGGACAGGGGTTGACTATGGCTACACCTTC
cdr3_aa: CASSYSRTGVDYGYTF
clone_size: NA
d_call: TRBD1
v_call: TRBV6-6
j_call: TRBJ1-2

cdr3_nt: TGTGCCAGCAGCCGTTCAGGGAACACTGAAGCTTTCTTT
cdr3_aa: CASSRSGNTEAFF
clone_size: NA
d_call: NA
v_call: TRBV5-8
j_call: TRBJ1-1

cdr3_nt: TGCGCCAGCAGCTTAGTCCGGACTAGCGACTACGAGCAGTACTTC
cdr3_aa: CASSLVRTSDYEQYF
clone_size: NA
d_call: TRBD2
v_call: TRBV4-1
j_call: TRBJ2-7

cdr3_nt: TGTGCCAGCAGCCAACAGGGTTATAATTCACCCCTCCACTTT
cdr3_aa: CASSQQGYNSPLHF
clone_size: NA
d_call: NA
v_call: TRBV14
j_call: TRBJ1-6

cdr3_nt: TGCAGCGTTGATATGGGGGACAGGGAGGGCTATGGCTACACCTTC
cdr3_aa: CSVDMGDREGYGYTF
clone_size: NA
d_call: TRBD1
v_call: TRBV29-1
j_call: TRBJ1-2

cdr3_nt: TGTGCCAGCAGCCGACTCACCGGGGAGCTGTTTTTT
cdr3_aa: CASSRLTGELFF
clone_size: NA
d_call: NA
v_call: TRBV11-3
j_call: TRBJ2-2

cdr3_nt: TGTGCCAGCAGCTCCCGACAGGGACTAGGGGAGACCCAGTACTTC
cdr3_aa: CASSSRQGLGETQYF
clone_size: NA
d_call: NA
v_call: TRBV7-8
j_call: TRBJ2-5

cdr3_nt: TGTGCCACCAGGTCCCCAGTCGGGGAGCTGTTTTTT
cdr3_aa: CATRSPVGELFF
clone_size: NA
d_call: NA
v_call: TRBV15
j_call: TRBJ2-2

cdr3_nt: TGTGCCAGCAGCCCCGGGGGTGAGCAGTTCTTC
cdr3_aa: CASSPGGEQFF
clone_size: NA
d_call: NA
v_call: TRBV13
j_call: TRBJ2-1

cdr3_nt: TGTGCCAGCAGCCAATCGGAGGGAAACACCGGGGAGCTGTTTTTT
cdr3_aa: CASSQSEGNTGELFF
clone_size: NA
d_call: NA
v_call: TRBV4-2
j_call: TRBJ2-2

cdr3_nt: TGTGCCAGCAGCCAAGATTTAGACACGGATCAGCCCCAGCATTTT
cdr3_aa: CASSQDLDTDQPQHF
clone_size: NA
d_call: NA
v_call: TRBV4-2
j_call: TRBJ1-5

cdr3_nt: TGTGCCAGCAAGGGAGAGTTAGGGGGACAGTTCTTC
cdr3_aa: CASKGELGGQFF
clone_size: once
d_call: NA
v_call: TRBV7-9
j_call: TRBJ2-1

cdr3_nt: TGTGCCAGCAGTTTCGGGACAGCCATGAACACTGAAGCTTTCTTT
cdr3_aa: CASSFGTAMNTEAFF
clone_size: NA
d_call: TRBD1
v_call: TRBV6-5
j_call: TRBJ1-1

cdr3_nt: TGTGCCAGCAGCGTAAGCGTTTCAGTCGGGACAGGGAGATACAATGAGCAGTTCTTC
cdr3_aa: CASSVSVSVGTGRYNEQFF
clone_size: NA
d_call: TRBD1
v_call: TRBV9
j_call: TRBJ2-1

cdr3_nt: TGTGCCAGCAGCCAAGGGACAGCATCATACGAGCAGTACTTC
cdr3_aa: CASSQGTASYEQYF
clone_size: NA
d_call: TRBD1
v_call: TRBV6-6
j_call: TRBJ2-7

cdr3_nt: TGTGCCAGCAGTGGTGACAGGGGGATTGCCGAGCAGTACTTC
cdr3_aa: CASSGDRGIAEQYF
clone_size: NA
d_call: TRBD1
v_call: TRBV6-5
j_call: TRBJ2-7

cdr3_nt: TGTGCCAGCAGTGAAGCGACAGGCTATGGCTACACCTTC
cdr3_aa: CASSEATGYGYTF
clone_size: NA
d_call: NA
v_call: TRBV6-1
j_call: TRBJ1-2

cdr3_nt: TGCGCCAGCAGCCACAGATCACTAGTCACCCCTTACGAGCAGTACTTC
cdr3_aa: CASSHRSLVTPYEQYF
clone_size: NA
d_call: NA
v_call: TRBV4-1
j_call: TRBJ2-7

cdr3_nt: TGTGCCAGCAGTGAATTTGAGGTAGCGGGAGGGACCGGTGAGCAGTTCTTC
cdr3_aa: CASSEFEVAGGTGEQFF
clone_size: NA
d_call: TRBD2
v_call: TRBV25-1
j_call: TRBJ2-1

cdr3_nt: TGCGCCAGCAGCCACTCCGGGACAGAAAGCTCCTACAATGAGCAGTTCTTC
cdr3_aa: CASSHSGTESSYNEQFF
clone_size: once
d_call: TRBD1
v_call: TRBV4-3
j_call: TRBJ2-1

cdr3_nt: TGTGCCAGCAGTGAGAGAACTAGCGGGATTTATAACGGGGAGCTGTTTTTT
cdr3_aa: CASSERTSGIYNGELFF
clone_size: NA
d_call: TRBD2
v_call: TRBV2
j_call: TRBJ2-2

cdr3_nt: TGTGCCAGCTCACCCCGGACTAGCGGGGACACAGATACGCAGTATTTT
cdr3_aa: CASSPRTSGDTDTQYF
clone_size: NA
d_call: TRBD2
v_call: TRBV18
j_call: TRBJ2-3

cdr3_nt: TGTGCCAGCACCTTTGGGGGGTCGGATCAGCCCCAGCATTTT
cdr3_aa: CASTFGGSDQPQHF
clone_size: NA
d_call: NA
v_call: TRBV7-2
j_call: TRBJ1-5

cdr3_nt: TGTGCCAGCGGTACGGGACAGGGGGTCCACGAGCAGTACTTC
cdr3_aa: CASGTGQGVHEQYF
clone_size: NA
d_call: TRBD1
v_call: TRBV2
j_call: TRBJ2-7

cdr3_nt: TGTGCCAGCAGCTTATCAATCGGGAGGCAGGATGGCTACACCTTC
cdr3_aa: CASSLSIGRQDGYTF
clone_size: NA
d_call: NA
v_call: TRBV7-9
j_call: TRBJ1-2

cdr3_nt: TGTGCCAGCAGCTTAAGCGGGGGGGGTCTGGAGCAGTTCTTC
cdr3_aa: CASSLSGGGLEQFF
clone_size: NA
d_call: TRBD2
v_call: TRBV5-4
j_call: TRBJ2-1

cdr3_nt: TGTGCCAGCAGCTTACCCGAACAGGGAGACGAGCAGTACTTC
cdr3_aa: CASSLPEQGDEQYF
clone_size: NA
d_call: NA
v_call: TRBV7-9
j_call: TRBJ2-7